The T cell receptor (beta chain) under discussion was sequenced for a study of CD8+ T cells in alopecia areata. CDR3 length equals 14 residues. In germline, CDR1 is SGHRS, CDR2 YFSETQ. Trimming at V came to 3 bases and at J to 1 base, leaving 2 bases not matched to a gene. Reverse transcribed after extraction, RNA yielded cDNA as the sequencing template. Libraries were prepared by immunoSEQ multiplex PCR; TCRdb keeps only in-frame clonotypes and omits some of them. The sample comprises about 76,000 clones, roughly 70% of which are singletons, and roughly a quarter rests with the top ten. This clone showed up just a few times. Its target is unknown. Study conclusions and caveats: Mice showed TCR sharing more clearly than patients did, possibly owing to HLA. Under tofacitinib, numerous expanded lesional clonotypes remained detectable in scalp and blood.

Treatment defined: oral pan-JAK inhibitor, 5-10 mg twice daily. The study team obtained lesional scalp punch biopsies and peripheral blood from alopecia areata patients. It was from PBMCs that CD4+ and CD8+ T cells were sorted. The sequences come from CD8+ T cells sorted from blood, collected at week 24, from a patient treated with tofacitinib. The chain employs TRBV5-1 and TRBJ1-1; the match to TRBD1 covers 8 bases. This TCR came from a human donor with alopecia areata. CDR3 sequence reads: CASSWGTGNTEAFF. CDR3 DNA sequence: TGCGCCAGCAGCTGGGGGACAGGGAACACTGAAGCTTTCTTT.